Each of the 10 T cell receptor beta chains below was sequenced from the same sample in a study of cytomegalovirus exposure and HLA in healthy donors. Data came from immunoSEQ multiplex PCR; TCRdb stores just in-frame clones and leaves some out. The sample has tens of thousands of clones; roughly 95% are singletons. The sequenced sample consisted of PBMCs. All receptors derive from a woman between 18 and 29 years old in good health and CMV-seronegative.

This chain connects TRBV4-2 to TRBJ2-1; TRBD2 agrees at 8 bases. Germline values: CDR1 LGHNA, CDR2 YNFKEQ. CDR3 size: 15 residues. V lost 4 bases and J lost 6; bases outside the gene matches: 8. CDR3 coding DNA: TGTGCCAGCAGCCCCACGACTAGCGTAGGCAATGAGCAGTTCTTC. Protein: CASSPTTSVGNEQFF.

The V gene is TRBV28, the J gene TRBJ2-3, with D tentatively TRBD2 (7 bases). The CDR3 is 17 residues long. CDR1 is MDHEN and CDR2 is SYDVKM in the germline V gene. V lost 4 bases and J lost 2, with 19 bases in between. The CDR3 DNA follows: TGTGCCAGCAGTTCTGGGGGCGCGGGAGAGCACACAGATACGCAGTATTTT. It yields the protein CASSSGGAGEHTDTQYF.

V is TRBV5-6 and J is TRBJ1-1; D gene unclear. Trimming shortened V by 4 bases and J by 1 base, and 20 bases separated the two germline ends. This CDR3 contains 17 residues. CDR1 SGHDT and CDR2 YYEEEE come from the germline V gene. CDR3 sequence: CASSPNFTRHANTEAFF. The CDR3, as DNA: TGTGCCAGCAGCCCCAATTTTACCCGACACGCGAACACTGAAGCTTTCTTT.

This clone appeared a single time. The J gene is TRBJ2-4, the V gene TRBV11-2; 7 bases line up with TRBD1. Per germline, CDR1 SGHAT and CDR2 FQNNGV. This CDR3 contains 15 residues. The J segment lost 0 bases and the V segment lost 3 bases, leaving 2 bases of the junction unmatched. CDR3 bases: TGTGCCAGCAGCTTTGGGACAGTAGCCAAAAACATTCAGTACTTC. Amino acids: CASSFGTVAKNIQYF.

The chain has TRBV5-4 and TRBJ1-1; 8 positions match TRBD1. Germline V gene sequence: CDR1 SGHNT, CDR2 YYREEE (reference sequence). The length of the CDR3 is 14 residues. V lost 4 bases and J lost 1; bases outside the gene matches: 3. The CDR3 spells CASSPDRANTEAFF. The CDR3 DNA follows: TGTGCCAGCAGCCCGGACAGGGCGAACACTGAAGCTTTCTTT.

V and J are TRBV5-5 and TRBJ1-1; the D is unclear. Germline CDR1 reads SGHKS; CDR2 reads YYEKEE (reference sequence). This CDR3 is built from 13 residues. V lost 4 bases to trimming and J lost 7 bases, with 14 bases between them. CDR3 DNA sequence: TGTGCCAGCAGCCAGGAGGGCTGGGATGAAGCTTTCTTT. It encodes CASSQEGWDEAFF.

This clone was seen a single time. V is TRBV6-1 and J is TRBJ1-1; TRBD1 is a possible D gene (6 bases). Germline CDR1 is MNHNS and CDR2 is SASEGT. Trimming stripped 6 bases from V and 1 base from J, with 9 bases between. The CDR3 spans 13 residues. The CDR3 is CASSTGWNTEAFF. CDR3 nucleotide sequence: TGTGCCAGCAGCACAGGGTGGAACACTGAAGCTTTCTTT.

The chain has TRBV2 and TRBJ2-2; D possibly corresponds to TRBD2 (6 bases). Germline-derived CDR1 and CDR2 are SNHLY and FYNNEI. With 7 bases removed from V and 3 bases from J, the gap between germline ends came to 18 bases. The CDR3 is made up of 16 amino acids. The CDR3 DNA follows: TGTGCCAGCACCCAGACCAAGCGGAGGGACACCGGGGAGCTGTTTTTT. Residues: CASTQTKRRDTGELFF. Full variable domain (outside the CDR3, taken from reference TRBV2 and TRBJ2-2): EPEVTQTPSHQVTQMGQEVILRCVPISNHLYFYWYRQILGQKVEFLVSFYNNEISEKSEIFDDQFSVERPDGSNFTLKIRSTKLEDSAMYFCASTQTKRRDTGELFFGEGSRLTVL.

CDR3 bases: TGTGCCAGCAGTGGACAAGGGGGCAACACTGAAGCTTTCTTT. It codes for CASSGQGGNTEAFF. V usage is TRBV6-1 and J usage is TRBJ1-1; 7 bases are shared with TRBD1. The CDR3 has 14 amino acids. The V segment lost 4 bases and the J segment 2 bases; nucleotides outside the gene matches: 4. In germline, CDR1 is MNHNS, CDR2 SASEGT.

This clone occurred once. V usage is TRBV7-6 and J usage is TRBJ2-2; 12 nucleotides line up with TRBD2. This CDR3 region has 17 residues. J lost 5 bases, V lost 3 bases, and 7 bases had no gene match. CDR1 is SGHVS, CDR2 FNYEAQ, per germline. In DNA, the CDR3 is TGTGCCAGCAGCTTGGGGCTAGCGGGAGGGCCTACCGGGGAGCTGTTTTTT. This sequence encodes CASSLGLAGGPTGELFF. Supplemented by reference TRBV7-6 and TRBJ2-2, the full variable domain reads GAGVSQSPRYKVTKRGQDVALRCDPISGHVSLYWYRQALGQGPEFLTYFNYEAQQDKSGLPNDRFSAERPEGSISTLTIQRTEQRDSAMYRCASSLGLAGGPTGELFFGEGSRLTVL.